This TCR beta chain was recorded in a study of blood T cell repertoires in COVID-19. On the study more broadly: Samples representing acute and convalescent COVID-19 were sourced from the United States, Italy and Spain.

Germline CDR1 is KGHSH and CDR2 is LQKENI. V was shortened by 3 bases and J by 4 bases, with 9 bases between the two germline ends. This CDR3 has 13 residues. Data came from immunoSEQ multiplex PCR; TCRdb stores just in-frame clones and leaves some out. The data hold under 40,000 clones, with approximately 91% observed a single time. The sample consisted of peripheral blood. The chain couples TRBV18 to TRBJ1-1; no clear D gene. This receptor was obtained from a human donor in a cohort sampled during active COVID-19. CDR3 sequence (DNA): TGTGCCAGCTCACCTTGGGAGAGCACTGAAGCTTTCTTT. Residues: CASSPWESTEAFF.